This T cell receptor (beta chain) was obtained from a study of T cells in tumors after PD-1 blockade. Across the whole study: No patient had prior checkpoint blockade, systemic immunosuppression, or radiotherapy within 4 weeks. Daily vismodegib 150 mg continued in a subset of anti-PD-1-treated patients.

The germline V gene has CDR1 MNHNY and CDR2 SVGAGI (reference sequence). The CDR3 runs 14 residues. Trimming left V 2 bases short and J 5 bases short, with 10 bases between. The data were produced by immunoSEQ multiplex PCR, yet TCRdb's version contains in-frame clones alone and is incomplete. This table holds 10,000 to 15,000 clones, 55% to 80% found once. The rearrangement links TRBV6-6 to TRBJ1-3, with unresolved D. The material sequenced was tumor tissue, taken before anti-PD-1 treatment. The receptor comes from a human donor with cutaneous squamous cell carcinoma. CDR3 protein: CASSYGQERNTIYF. The DNA of the CDR3 is TGTGCCAGCAGTTACGGCCAGGAGCGAAACACCATATATTTT.